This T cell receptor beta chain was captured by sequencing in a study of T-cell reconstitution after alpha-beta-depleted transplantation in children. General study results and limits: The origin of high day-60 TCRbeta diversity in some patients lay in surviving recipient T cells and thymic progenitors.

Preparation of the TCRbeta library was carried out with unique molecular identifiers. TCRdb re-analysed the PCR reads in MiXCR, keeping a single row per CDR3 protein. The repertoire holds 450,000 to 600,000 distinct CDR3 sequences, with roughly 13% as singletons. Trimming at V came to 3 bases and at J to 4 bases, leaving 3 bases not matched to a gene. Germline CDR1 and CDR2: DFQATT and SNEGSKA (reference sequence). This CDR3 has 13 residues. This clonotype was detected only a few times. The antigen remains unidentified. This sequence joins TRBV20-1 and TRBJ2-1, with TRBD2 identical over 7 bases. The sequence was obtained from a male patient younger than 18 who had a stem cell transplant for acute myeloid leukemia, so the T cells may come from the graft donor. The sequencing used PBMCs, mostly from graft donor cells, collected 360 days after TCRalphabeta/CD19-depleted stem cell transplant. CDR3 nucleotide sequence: TGCAGTGCTAGGGGCGGGAGTTACAATGAGCAGTTCTTC. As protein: CSARGGSYNEQFF.